This TCR beta chain was recorded in a study of cytomegalovirus exposure and HLA in healthy donors. Study conclusions and caveats: Links to common viral pathogens appeared, in a later analysis, for several of the most significant clusters.

This CDR3 is 15 amino acids long. CDR1 MNHEY and CDR2 SVGAGI come from the germline V gene. With V trimmed by 10 bases and J by 6 bases, 12 bases remained unmatched. A few counts support this clone. Its antigen is not known. The PCR used 60 Vbeta and 13 Jbeta primers. Assay used: immunoSEQ multiplex PCR; TCRdb lists only in-frame clones, some missing. This sample has fewer than 100,000 clones, with around 8% found just once. The source is a man in his fifties in good health and CMV-seronegative. Sequenced sample: PBMCs. The chain has TRBV6-5 and TRBJ2-4; 10 bases line up with TRBD1. The chain's CDR3 is CATRRQGAGVNIQYF. The CDR3 coding sequence is TGTGCCACGCGAAGACAGGGGGCGGGGGTAAACATTCAGTACTTC.